Listed here is a single T cell receptor beta chain. CDR1 is LNHDA, CDR2 SQIVND, per germline (reference sequence). The CDR3 runs to 16 residues. J lost 1 base, V lost 6 bases, and 11 bases had no gene match. Assay: immunoSEQ multiplex PCR; the TCRdb copy retains only in-frame clones and omits some. Altogether about 120,000 clones are present, about 91% being singletons, with the ten largest covering less than 2%. This specimen comes from a study of cytomegalovirus exposure and HLA in healthy donors. Study-wide context: Per a later analysis, the approximately 690 first-cohort and over 90 validation repertoires shared one platform.

The source of this sequence is a man aged 18 to 30 in good health and CMV-seronegative. The J gene is TRBJ2-7, the V gene TRBV19; 8 nucleotides line up with TRBD1. Specimen: PBMCs. This CDR3 is CASRRTGTGFSYEQYF. Here the CDR3 DNA reads TGTGCCAGTAGGAGAACCGGGACAGGTTTTTCCTACGAGCAGTACTTC.